The 3 T cell receptor beta chains in this list originate from one sample, sequenced in a study of blood T cell repertoires in COVID-19. Profiled with immunoSEQ multiplex PCR; TCRdb holds only in-frame clones, not every one. The table includes roughly 120,000 clones, around 83% detected once. Specimen: peripheral blood. These receptors were collected from a woman of 80 years or more with active or convalescent COVID-19.

This chain connects TRBV29-1 to TRBJ2-1; 9 nucleotides match TRBD1. This CDR3 is 15 amino acids long. Germline trimming cut 6 bases from V and 0 bases from J; bases unmatched to any gene: 6. CDR1 SQVTM and CDR2 ANQGSEA come from the germline V gene. The CDR3 is CSVGDRASSYNEQFF. As DNA, the CDR3 is TGCAGCGTGGGGGACAGGGCGAGCTCCTACAATGAGCAGTTCTTC.

The chain employs TRBV6-5 and TRBJ1-3; D is uncertain. The CDR3 runs to 15 residues. Per germline, CDR1 MNHEY and CDR2 SVGAGI. Trimming removed 6 bases from V and 0 bases from J, with 12 bases in between. The CDR3 sequence is CASSKDSSSGNTIYF. In DNA, the CDR3 is TGTGCCAGCAGCAAAGATTCGAGCTCTGGAAACACCATATATTTT.

The chain couples TRBV28 to TRBJ2-5; 10 bases are shared with TRBD1. The CDR3 covers 16 residues. J gave up 2 bases and V 2 bases, and 5 bases lay outside the gene matches. Germline CDR1 reads MDHEN; CDR2 reads SYDVKM. The CDR3 coding sequence is TGTGCCAGCAGTTTACTCCCGGGACAGGGGCAAGAGACCCAGTACTTC. The encoded protein is CASSLLPGQGQETQYF.